The 10 T cell receptor beta chains reported below all come from one sample, sequenced in a study of shared clonotypes between healthy human individuals. Profiled with immunoSEQ multiplex PCR; TCRdb holds only in-frame clones, not every one. This sample yields around 510,000 clones, of which about 96% are seen a single time; about 0.068% belongs to the top ten. Sequenced: naive CD4+ T cells sorted from blood. The subset here: CD45RA+ positively selected. These receptors all come from a woman aged 25-40 years in good health.

The V call is TRBV6-5, the J call TRBJ1-4; D gene unclear. The V gene's germline CDR1 is MNHEY and CDR2 SVGAGI. The CDR3 is 15 residues long. V dropped 0 bases and J dropped 4 bases, with 9 bases sitting between them. The CDR3 sequence is CASSYSGAYNEKLFF. The CDR3 bases are TGTGCCAGCAGTTACTCGGGTGCTTATAATGAAAAACTGTTTTTT.

J is TRBJ2-1 and V is TRBV5-1, with 7 nucleotides matching TRBD2. The CDR3 length is 14 residues. Trimming at V came to 3 bases and at J to 5 bases, leaving 5 bases not matched to a gene. Germline V CDR1 and CDR2: SGHRS, YFSETQ. The CDR3 DNA reads TGCGCCAGCAGCTGGCCGGGACTAAACAATGAGCAGTTCTTC. This gives the protein CASSWPGLNNEQFF.

The chain uses TRBV7-9 and TRBJ2-2; 10 nucleotides align to TRBD2. CDR1 and CDR2 (germline): SEHNR, FQNEAQ (reference sequence). The CDR3 is 16 amino acids. Trimming at V came to 5 bases and at J to 4 bases, leaving 7 bases not matched to a gene. The CDR3 spells CASSRLAGEITGELFF. Written as DNA, the CDR3 is TGTGCCAGCAGCCGGCTAGCGGGAGAGATCACCGGGGAGCTGTTTTTT.

The chain combines TRBV12-5 with TRBJ2-1; 11 nucleotides line up with TRBD2. V gave up 5 bases and J gave up 7 bases; unmatched junction bases: 7. The length of the CDR3 is 15 residues. The germline gives CDR1 LGHNT, CDR2 FRNRAP. CDR3 region: CASGPLAGVGNEQFF. CDR3 nucleotides: TGTGCTAGTGGTCCACTAGCGGGAGTTGGGAATGAGCAGTTCTTC.

This clone occurred once. The chain joins TRBV5-1 to TRBJ2-5, with a possible D match to TRBD2 (6 bases). V was trimmed by 1 base and J by 2 bases, leaving 12 bases between them. The CDR3 has 15 amino acids. CDR1 and CDR2 (germline): SGHRS, YFSETQ. The CDR3 DNA reads as TGCGCCAGCAGCTTGACCCGCGGAGGGCAAGAGACCCAGTACTTC. It encodes CASSLTRGGQETQYF. Full variable domain (outside the CDR3, taken from reference TRBV5-1 and TRBJ2-5): KAGVTQTPRYLIKTRGQQVTLSCSPISGHRSVSWYQQTPGQGLQFLFEYFSETQRNKGNFPGRFSGRQFSNSRSEMNVSTLELGDSALYLCASSLTRGGQETQYFGPGTRLLVL.

V usage is TRBV5-1 and J usage is TRBJ2-7; D unresolved. The V gene's germline CDR1 is SGHRS and CDR2 YFSETQ. The CDR3 has 14 residues. Trimming cost V 3 bases and J 2 bases, with 12 bases left between them. CDR3 protein: CASSSTGTTYEQYF. The CDR3 nucleotides read TGCGCCAGCAGCTCAACCGGTACCACCTACGAGCAGTACTTC.

This chain uses TRBV27 with TRBJ2-7, with TRBD1 matching 10 bases. V trimming: 5 bases; J trimming: 8 bases; junction bases outside the gene matches: 12. The CDR3 is 15 residues long. The germline V gene encodes CDR1 MNHEY and CDR2 SMNVEV (reference sequence). In DNA form, the CDR3 reads TGTGCCAGCAGTCTACGGACAGGGGGAGGGTTGCAGCAGTACTTC. This gives the protein CASSLRTGGGLQQYF.

This chain links TRBV10-3 with TRBJ2-5; 9 bases fit TRBD2. CDR1 is ENHRY and CDR2 is SYGVKD in the germline V gene. The CDR3 is 14 residues long. V gave up 11 bases and J gave up 4 bases; unmatched junction bases: 11. The chain's CDR3 is CAVRPGLASETQYF. CDR3 in DNA: TGTGCCGTACGACCGGGACTAGCCTCAGAGACCCAGTACTTC.

The chain carries TRBV19 and TRBJ2-3, with D uncertain. The germline V gene has CDR1 LNHDA and CDR2 SQIVND (reference sequence). The CDR3 consists of 14 residues. The V and J ends lost 8 bases and 1 base respectively, with 13 bases between them. The CDR3 region has the DNA TGTGCCAGTCGGATAGGTGAGGGCACAGATACGCAGTATTTT. It yields the protein CASRIGEGTDTQYF.

This chain links TRBV14 with TRBJ1-1; D uncertain. The CDR3 has 13 residues. Trimming left V 1 base short and J 5 bases short, with 8 bases between. CDR1 is SGHDN and CDR2 is FVKESK in the germline V gene. CDR3 protein: CASSQGTRTEAFF. For the CDR3, the DNA is TGTGCCAGCAGCCAAGGAACAAGGACTGAAGCTTTCTTT.